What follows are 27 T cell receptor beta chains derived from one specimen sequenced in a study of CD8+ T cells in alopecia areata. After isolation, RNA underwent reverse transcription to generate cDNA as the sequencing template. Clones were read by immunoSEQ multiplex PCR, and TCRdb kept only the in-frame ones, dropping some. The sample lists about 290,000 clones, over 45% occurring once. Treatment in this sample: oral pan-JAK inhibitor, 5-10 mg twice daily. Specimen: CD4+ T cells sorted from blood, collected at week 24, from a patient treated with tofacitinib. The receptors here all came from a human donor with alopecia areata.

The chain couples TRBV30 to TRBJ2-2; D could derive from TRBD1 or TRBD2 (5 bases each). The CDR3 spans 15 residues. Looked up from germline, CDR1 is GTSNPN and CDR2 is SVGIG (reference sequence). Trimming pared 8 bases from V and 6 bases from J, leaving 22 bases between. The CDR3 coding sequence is TGTGCCCGGGGACCTCCGGGGTTGTATTCCGGGGAGCTGTTTTTT. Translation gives CARGPPGLYSGELFF.

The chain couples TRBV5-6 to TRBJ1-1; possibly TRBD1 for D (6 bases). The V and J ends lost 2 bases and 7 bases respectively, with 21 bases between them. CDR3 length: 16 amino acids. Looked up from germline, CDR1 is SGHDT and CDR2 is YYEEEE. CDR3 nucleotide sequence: TGTGCCAGCAGCTTTATCCGCGGGACACCCTCTCTTGAAGCTTTCTTT. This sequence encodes CASSFIRGTPSLEAFF. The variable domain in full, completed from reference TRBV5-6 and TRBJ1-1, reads DAGVTQSPTHLIKTRGQQVTLRCSPKSGHDTVSWYQQALGQGPQFIFQYYEEEERQRGNFPDRFSGHQFPNYSSELNVNALLLGDSALYLCASSFIRGTPSLEAFFGQGTRLTVV.

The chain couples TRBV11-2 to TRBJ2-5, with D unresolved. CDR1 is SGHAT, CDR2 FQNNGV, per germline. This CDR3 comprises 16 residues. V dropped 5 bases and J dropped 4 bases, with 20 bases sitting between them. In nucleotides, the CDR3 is TGTGCCAGCAGCCCCCGCCAGATGTTCGCTCGAGAGACCCAGTACTTC. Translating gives CASSPRQMFARETQYF. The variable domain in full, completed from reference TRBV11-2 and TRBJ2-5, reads EAGVAQSPRYKIIEKRQSVAFWCNPISGHATLYWYQQILGQGPKLLIQFQNNGVVDDSQLPKDRFSAERLKGVDSTLKIQPAKLEDSAVYLCASSPRQMFARETQYFGPGTRLLVL.

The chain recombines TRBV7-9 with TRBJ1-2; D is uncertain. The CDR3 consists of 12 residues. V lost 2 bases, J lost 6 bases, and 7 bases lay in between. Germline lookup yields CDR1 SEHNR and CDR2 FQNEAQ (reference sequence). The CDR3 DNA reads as TGTGCCAGCAGCTTAAACAGTGATGGCTACACCTTC. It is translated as CASSLNSDGYTF.

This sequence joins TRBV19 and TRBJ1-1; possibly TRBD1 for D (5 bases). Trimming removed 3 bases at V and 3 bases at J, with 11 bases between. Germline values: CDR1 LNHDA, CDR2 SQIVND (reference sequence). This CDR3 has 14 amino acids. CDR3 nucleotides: TGTGCCAGTAGTATCTTAGGGGTTGACACTGAAGCTTTCTTT. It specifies CASSILGVDTEAFF.

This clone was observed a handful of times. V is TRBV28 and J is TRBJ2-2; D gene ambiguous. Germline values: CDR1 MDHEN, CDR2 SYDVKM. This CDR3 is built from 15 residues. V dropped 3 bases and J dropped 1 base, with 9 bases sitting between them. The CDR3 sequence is CASSFAEGNTGELFF. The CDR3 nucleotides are TGTGCCAGCAGTTTCGCAGAAGGGAACACCGGGGAGCTGTTTTTT.

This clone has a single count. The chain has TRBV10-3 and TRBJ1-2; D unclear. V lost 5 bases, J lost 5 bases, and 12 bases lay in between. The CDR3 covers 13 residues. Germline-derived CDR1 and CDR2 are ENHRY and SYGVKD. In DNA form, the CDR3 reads TGTGCCATCAGTTACGGCCAGCTTTATGGCTACACCTTC. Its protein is CAISYGQLYGYTF.

The CDR3 region is CASSHQDSTDTQYF. In DNA, the CDR3 is TGTGCCAGCAGCCACCAGGACAGTACAGATACGCAGTATTTT. V is TRBV5-4 and J is TRBJ2-3, with D possibly TRBD1 on 6 matching bases. Germline V gene sequence: CDR1 SGHNT, CDR2 YYREEE (reference sequence). This CDR3 region has 14 residues. Trimming cost V 4 bases and J 3 bases, with 12 bases left between them.

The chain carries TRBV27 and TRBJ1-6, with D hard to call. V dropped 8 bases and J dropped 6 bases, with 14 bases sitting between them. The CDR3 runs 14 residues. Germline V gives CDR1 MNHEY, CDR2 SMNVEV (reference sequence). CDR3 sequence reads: CASGVSRTNSPLHF. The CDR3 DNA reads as TGTGCCAGCGGGGTCTCCCGGACTAATTCACCCCTCCACTTT.

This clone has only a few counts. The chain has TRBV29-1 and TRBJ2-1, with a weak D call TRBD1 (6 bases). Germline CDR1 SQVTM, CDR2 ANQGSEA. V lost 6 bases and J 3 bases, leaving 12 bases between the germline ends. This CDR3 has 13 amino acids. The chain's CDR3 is CSVQQGFYNEQFF. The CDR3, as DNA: TGCAGCGTCCAACAGGGATTCTACAATGAGCAGTTCTTC.

CDR3 bases: TGTGCCAGCAAGGCACCTGGGCGAACCTATGGCTACACCTTC. It encodes CASKAPGRTYGYTF. The chain is built from TRBV28 and TRBJ1-2; D ambiguous. This CDR3 has 14 amino acids. From germline, CDR1 is MDHEN and CDR2 SYDVKM. The V end lost 7 bases, the J end lost 4 bases, and 16 bases lay between the germline ends.

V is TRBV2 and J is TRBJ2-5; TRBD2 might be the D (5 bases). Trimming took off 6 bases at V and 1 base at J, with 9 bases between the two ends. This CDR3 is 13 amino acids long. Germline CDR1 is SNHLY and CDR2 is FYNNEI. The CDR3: CASRGGLQETQYF. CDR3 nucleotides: TGTGCCAGCAGGGGCGGGCTCCAAGAGACCCAGTACTTC.

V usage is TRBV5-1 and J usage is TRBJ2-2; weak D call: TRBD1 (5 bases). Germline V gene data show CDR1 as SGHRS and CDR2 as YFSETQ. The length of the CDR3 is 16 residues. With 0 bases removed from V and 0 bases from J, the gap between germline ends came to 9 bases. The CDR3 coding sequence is TGCGCCAGCAGCTTGGAAGGGGAACCGAACACCGGGGAGCTGTTTTTT. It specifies CASSLEGEPNTGELFF.

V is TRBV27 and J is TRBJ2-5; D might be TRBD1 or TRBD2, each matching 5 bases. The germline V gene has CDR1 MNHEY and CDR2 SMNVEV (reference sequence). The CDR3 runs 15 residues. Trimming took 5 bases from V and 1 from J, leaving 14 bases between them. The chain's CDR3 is CASSGAGAGQETQYF. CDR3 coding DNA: TGTGCCAGCAGTGGAGCCGGGGCAGGCCAAGAGACCCAGTACTTC.

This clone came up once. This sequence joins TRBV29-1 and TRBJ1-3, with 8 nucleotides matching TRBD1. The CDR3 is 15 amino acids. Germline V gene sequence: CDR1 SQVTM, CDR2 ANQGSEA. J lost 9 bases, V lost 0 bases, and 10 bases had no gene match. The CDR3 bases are TGCAGCGTTGAAGATGTTGATACAGGGGGTTTCACCATATATTTT. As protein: CSVEDVDTGGFTIYF.

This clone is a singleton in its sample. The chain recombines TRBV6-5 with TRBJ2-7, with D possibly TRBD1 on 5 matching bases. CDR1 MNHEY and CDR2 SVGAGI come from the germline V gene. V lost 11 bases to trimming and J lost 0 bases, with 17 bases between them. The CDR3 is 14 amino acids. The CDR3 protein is CAVRGHSNSYEQYF. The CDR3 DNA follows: TGTGCCGTGAGAGGACATTCTAACTCCTACGAGCAGTACTTC.

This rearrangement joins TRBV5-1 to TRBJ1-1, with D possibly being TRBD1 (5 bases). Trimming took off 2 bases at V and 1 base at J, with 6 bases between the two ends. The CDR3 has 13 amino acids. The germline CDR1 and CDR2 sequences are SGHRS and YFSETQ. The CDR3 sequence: CASSFGGNTEAFF. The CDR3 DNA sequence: TGCGCCAGCAGCTTCGGGGGGAACACTGAAGCTTTCTTT.

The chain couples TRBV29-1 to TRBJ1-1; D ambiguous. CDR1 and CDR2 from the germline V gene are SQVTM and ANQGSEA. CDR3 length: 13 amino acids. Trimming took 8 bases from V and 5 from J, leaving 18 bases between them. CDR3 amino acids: CSPQRQVGTEAFF. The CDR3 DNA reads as TGCAGCCCCCAGCGTCAGGTCGGTACTGAAGCTTTCTTT.

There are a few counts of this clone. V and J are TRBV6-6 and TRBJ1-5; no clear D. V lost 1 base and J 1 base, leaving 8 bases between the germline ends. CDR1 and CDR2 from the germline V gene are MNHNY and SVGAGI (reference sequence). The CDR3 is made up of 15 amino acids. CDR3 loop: CASSYLDQSNQPQHF. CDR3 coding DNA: TGTGCCAGCAGTTACTTGGACCAAAGCAATCAGCCCCAGCATTTT.

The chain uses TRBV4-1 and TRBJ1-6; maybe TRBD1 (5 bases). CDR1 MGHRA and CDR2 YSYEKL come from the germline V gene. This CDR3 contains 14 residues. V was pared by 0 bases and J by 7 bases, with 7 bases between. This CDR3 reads CASSQEGGNSPLHF. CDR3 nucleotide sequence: TGCGCCAGCAGCCAAGAGGGGGGGAATTCACCCCTCCACTTT.

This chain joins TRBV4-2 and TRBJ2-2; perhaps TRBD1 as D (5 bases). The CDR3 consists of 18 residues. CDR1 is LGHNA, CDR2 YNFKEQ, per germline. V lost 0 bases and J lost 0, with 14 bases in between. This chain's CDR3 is CASSQEGDRHANTGELFF. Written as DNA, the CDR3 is TGTGCCAGCAGCCAAGAAGGAGACAGACACGCGAACACCGGGGAGCTGTTTTTT.

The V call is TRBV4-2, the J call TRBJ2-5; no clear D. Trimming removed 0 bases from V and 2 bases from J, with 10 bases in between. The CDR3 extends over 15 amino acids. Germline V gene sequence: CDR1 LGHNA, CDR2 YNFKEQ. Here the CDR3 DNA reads TGTGCCAGCAGCCAAGAATCGGGCAGGCAAGAGACCCAGTACTTC. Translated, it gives CASSQESGRQETQYF.

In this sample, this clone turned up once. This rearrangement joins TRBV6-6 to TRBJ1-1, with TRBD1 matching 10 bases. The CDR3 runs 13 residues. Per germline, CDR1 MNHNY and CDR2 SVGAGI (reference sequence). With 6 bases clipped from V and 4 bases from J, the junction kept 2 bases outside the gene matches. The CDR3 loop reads CASRGQGSTEAFF. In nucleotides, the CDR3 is TGTGCCAGCAGGGGACAGGGGAGCACTGAAGCTTTCTTT.

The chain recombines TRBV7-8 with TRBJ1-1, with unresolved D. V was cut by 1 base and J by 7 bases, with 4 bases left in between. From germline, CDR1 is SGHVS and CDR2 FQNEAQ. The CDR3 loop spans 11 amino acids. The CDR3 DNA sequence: TGTGCCAGCAGCTTAGTAGGTGAAGCTTTCTTT. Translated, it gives CASSLVGEAFF. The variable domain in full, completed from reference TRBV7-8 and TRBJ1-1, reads GAGVSQSPRYKVAKRGQDVALRCDPISGHVSLFWYQQALGQGPEFLTYFQNEAQLDKSGLPSDRFFAERPEGSVSTLKIQRTQQEDSAVYLCASSLVGEAFFGQGTRLTVV.

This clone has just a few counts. CDR3 amino acids: CASSQDPPNGGLSETQYF. In DNA, the CDR3 is TGCGCCAGCAGCCAGGACCCTCCTAACGGGGGACTCTCGGAGACCCAGTACTTC. The chain carries TRBV4-1 and TRBJ2-5, with a tentative D call TRBD2 (6 bases). The CDR3 has 18 residues. Germline CDR1 and CDR2: MGHRA and YSYEKL. The V end was cut by 3 bases, the J end by 5 bases, with 25 bases between.

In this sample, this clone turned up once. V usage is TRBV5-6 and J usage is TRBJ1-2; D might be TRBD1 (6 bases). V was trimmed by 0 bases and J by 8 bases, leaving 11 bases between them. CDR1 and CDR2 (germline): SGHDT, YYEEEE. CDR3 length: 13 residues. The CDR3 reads CASSLAGTSGYTF. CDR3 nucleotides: TGTGCCAGCAGCTTGGCCGGGACAAGCGGCTACACCTTC.

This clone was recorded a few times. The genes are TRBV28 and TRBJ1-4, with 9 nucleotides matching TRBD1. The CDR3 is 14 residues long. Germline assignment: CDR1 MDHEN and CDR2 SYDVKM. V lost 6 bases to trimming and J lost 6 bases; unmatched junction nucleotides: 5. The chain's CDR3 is CASRYDRGDEKLFF. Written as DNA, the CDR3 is TGTGCCAGCAGATACGACAGGGGGGATGAAAAACTGTTTTTT. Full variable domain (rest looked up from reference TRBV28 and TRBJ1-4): DVKVTQSSRYLVKRTGEKVFLECVQDMDHENMFWYRQDPGLGLRLIYFSYDVKMKEKGDIPEGYSVSREKKERFSLILESASTNQTSMYLCASRYDRGDEKLFFGSGTQLSVL.